The clone carrying this TCR beta chain was detected a few times. Its cognate antigen is unknown. This sample is drawn from a study of vaccination and CD4 T cells after COVID-19. Overall study: Ranging from 14 to 241, the interval between dose two and post-vaccine sampling had a median of 72 days.

As to treatment: approximately 10-day PBMC culture with coronavirus spike peptide pools or control peptides (ViraFEST assay). CD4+ T cells were isolated by negative selection after less than twelve days of culture. Germline lookup yields CDR1 MNHNS and CDR2 SASEGT. V lost 6 bases to trimming and J lost 7 bases, with 10 bases between them. The CDR3 is made up of 11 amino acids. Cultured CD4+ T-cell DNA underwent Oncomine TCR Beta short-read sequencing. Genomic DNA was taken out of cultured CD4+ T cells by extraction. TCRdb reanalysed the PCR reads using MiXCR and keeps one entry per CDR3 protein. The table includes approximately 22,000 distinct CDR3 sequences, around 50% detected once. Notes on the study in general: In convalescent patients, 304 of 307 vaccine-specific clones were spike mono-reactive.

Sequenced input: CD4+ T cells from blood, cultured in vitro. The sequence was obtained from a human donor who had recovered from COVID-19. The chain employs TRBV6-1 and TRBJ2-7; perhaps TRBD1 as D (6 bases). The CDR3 loop reads CASRGGLEQYF. The DNA of the CDR3 is TGTGCCAGCAGAGGGGGATTAGAGCAGTACTTC.